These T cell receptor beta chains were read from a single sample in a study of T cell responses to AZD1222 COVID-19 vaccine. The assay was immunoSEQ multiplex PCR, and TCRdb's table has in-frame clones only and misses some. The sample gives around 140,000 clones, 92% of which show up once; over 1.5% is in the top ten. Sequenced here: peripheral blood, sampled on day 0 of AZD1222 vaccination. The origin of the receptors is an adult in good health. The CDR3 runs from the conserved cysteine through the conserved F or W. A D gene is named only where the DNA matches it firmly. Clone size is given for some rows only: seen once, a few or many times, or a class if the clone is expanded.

cdr3_nt: TGTGCCGCGTCACTCGGGACAGGGGTCGACACTGAAGCTTTCTTT; cdr3_aa: CAASLGTGVDTEAFF; clone_size: -; d_call: TRBD1; v_call: TRBV24-1; j_call: TRBJ1-1
cdr3_nt: TGCGCCAGCAGCTTTGGGGGAGATACCGGGGAGCTGTTTTTT; cdr3_aa: CASSFGGDTGELFF; clone_size: once; d_call: -; v_call: TRBV5-1; j_call: TRBJ2-2
cdr3_nt: TGCGCCAGCAGCCCGATCAGACAGCGACGAGAAGCTTTCTTT; cdr3_aa: CASSPIRQRREAFF; clone_size: once; d_call: -; v_call: TRBV4-1; j_call: TRBJ1-1
cdr3_nt: TGTGCCAGCAGCTTCGAACCTCTAAATACAGCTTTCTTT; cdr3_aa: CASSFEPLNTAFF; clone_size: -; d_call: -; v_call: TRBV7-9; j_call: TRBJ1-1
cdr3_nt: TGTGCCAGCAGCCTGATGGGGCTCTCGAACACCGGGGAGCTGTTTTTT; cdr3_aa: CASSLMGLSNTGELFF; clone_size: -; d_call: -; v_call: TRBV11-1; j_call: TRBJ2-2
cdr3_nt: TGTGCCAGCAACCTAGGGAGGACTAGCGGCGACGAGCAGTACTTC; cdr3_aa: CASNLGRTSGDEQYF; clone_size: -; d_call: TRBD2; v_call: TRBV9; j_call: TRBJ2-7
cdr3_nt: TGTGCCAGCAGTCCTACCCGACAGGGGAGTCGAAACATTCAGTACTTC; cdr3_aa: CASSPTRQGSRNIQYF; clone_size: -; d_call: TRBD1; v_call: TRBV7-9; j_call: TRBJ2-4
cdr3_nt: TGCGCCAGCAGCCAAGATTCCGGACTCCACTTT; cdr3_aa: CASSQDSGLHF; clone_size: few; d_call: -; v_call: TRBV4-1; j_call: TRBJ1-6
cdr3_nt: TGTGCCAGCAGACCGTTGGGACAGGGAGGAACTGAAGCTTTCTTT; cdr3_aa: CASRPLGQGGTEAFF; clone_size: -; d_call: TRBD1; v_call: TRBV27; j_call: TRBJ1-1
cdr3_nt: TGTGCCAGTAGTATAGGTGGCGGGAGCTCCTACGAGCAGTACTTC; cdr3_aa: CASSIGGGSSYEQYF; clone_size: -; d_call: TRBD2; v_call: TRBV19; j_call: TRBJ2-7
cdr3_nt: TGTGCCAGCAGCTCCTCTCGACTAGCGGGGCCCTACGAGCAGTACTTC; cdr3_aa: CASSSSRLAGPYEQYF; clone_size: -; d_call: TRBD2; v_call: TRBV7-2; j_call: TRBJ2-7
cdr3_nt: TGTGCCAGCAGTTTTAAACAGGGGGCTGAAGGTCAGCCCCAGCATTTT; cdr3_aa: CASSFKQGAEGQPQHF; clone_size: -; d_call: TRBD1; v_call: TRBV28; j_call: TRBJ1-5
cdr3_nt: TGTGCCACCGCCCGGCAAACCAGCCAGACCCAGTACTTC; cdr3_aa: CATARQTSQTQYF; clone_size: few; d_call: -; v_call: TRBV2; j_call: TRBJ2-5
cdr3_nt: TGTGCCAGTAGTATTGGGCAGGGGGGGAGGCAGCCCCAGCATTTT; cdr3_aa: CASSIGQGGRQPQHF; clone_size: -; d_call: TRBD1; v_call: TRBV19; j_call: TRBJ1-5
cdr3_nt: TGTGCCAGCAGCTTAGCGCGGGGATCCTACAATGAGCAGTTCTTC; cdr3_aa: CASSLARGSYNEQFF; clone_size: once; d_call: -; v_call: TRBV7-9; j_call: TRBJ2-1
cdr3_nt: TGTGCCAGCAGCGTAGAACAGGGTCTGGAGACCCAGTACTTC; cdr3_aa: CASSVEQGLETQYF; clone_size: -; d_call: -; v_call: TRBV9; j_call: TRBJ2-5
cdr3_nt: TGTGCCAGCAGCTTAAAGGGTAATGAGCAGTTCTTC; cdr3_aa: CASSLKGNEQFF; clone_size: -; d_call: -; v_call: TRBV11-3; j_call: TRBJ2-1
cdr3_nt: TGTGCCAGCAGTACAGGGTCCCAGGGTTATGGCTACACCTTC; cdr3_aa: CASSTGSQGYGYTF; clone_size: once; d_call: -; v_call: TRBV28; j_call: TRBJ1-2
cdr3_nt: TGTGCCACCAGCAGAGATTCGTTAGGGAGGACTGAAGCTTTCTTT; cdr3_aa: CATSRDSLGRTEAFF; clone_size: -; d_call: -; v_call: TRBV15; j_call: TRBJ1-1
cdr3_nt: TGTGCCAGCAGACATTATGGCTACACCTTC; cdr3_aa: CASRHYGYTF; clone_size: -; d_call: -; v_call: TRBV7-2; j_call: TRBJ1-2
cdr3_nt: TGTGCCAGCAGCCCGCCGGGCAGAGGGGGTTCACCCCTCCACTTT; cdr3_aa: CASSPPGRGGSPLHF; clone_size: once; d_call: -; v_call: TRBV5-6; j_call: TRBJ1-6
cdr3_nt: TGCAGCGTTGAAGGAGGGTTTGACAGGGTAAAACGCAATGAGCAGTTCTTC; cdr3_aa: CSVEGGFDRVKRNEQFF; clone_size: -; d_call: TRBD1; v_call: TRBV29-1; j_call: TRBJ2-1
cdr3_nt: TGTGCCAGTAGTATAGGGCGGGGCTACACCTTC; cdr3_aa: CASSIGRGYTF; clone_size: -; d_call: -; v_call: TRBV19; j_call: TRBJ1-2
cdr3_nt: TGTGCCAGCAGTACACCCCCCTTCTTAAAGGGGTATTTT; cdr3_aa: CASSTPPFLKGYF; clone_size: -; d_call: -; v_call: TRBV6-5; j_call: TRBJ2-3
cdr3_nt: TGTGCCAGCAGACTGACGGGGGCCAAAAATTCACCCCTCCACTTT; cdr3_aa: CASRLTGAKNSPLHF; clone_size: once; d_call: -; v_call: TRBV27; j_call: TRBJ1-6